The TCR beta chain under discussion was sequenced for a study of T cell repertoires in cytomegalovirus infection. Study findings and constraints: Cumulative public TCR beta family frequency identified CMV carriers with the relevant HLA.

Each CDR3 protein is one row after TCRdb ran MiXCR on the reads. The sample yields more than 30,000 distinct CDR3 sequences, approximately 52% seen once. In regard to this clonotype: The antigen remains unidentified.

Sequenced material: CD8+ T cells from cultured PBMCs, taken from culture after CMV antigen stimulation. The source of this sequence is a human donor in good health (CMV status not recorded). Some clones in this sample may be carry-over from other donors' samples.

The CDR3 DNA follows: TGCAGTGCTCGGGGGGGCGGGAGCTCCTACAATGAGCAGTTCTTC. This translates into CSARGGGSSYNEQFF. The chain combines TRBV20-1 with TRBJ2-1; 8 nucleotides match TRBD2. The CDR3 consists of 15 residues. Germline V gene sequence: CDR1 DFQATT, CDR2 SNEGSKA (reference sequence). Trimming removed 5 bases from V and 0 bases from J; junction bases left unmatched: 6.